A single sample is the source of the 18 T cell receptor beta chains below, sequenced in a study of beta chain features in type 1 diabetes. Every bit of the isolated RNA underwent reverse transcription, so sequencing read expressed TCRB transcripts. Method: immunoSEQ multiplex PCR; TCRdb's copy keeps in-frame clones and lacks some. Of 900,000 or so clones detected, about a sixth appear once; the ten largest clones hold around 0.02%. The sequenced sample consisted of naive CD4+ T cells from blood. Receptor source: a woman aged 18-29 years in good health.

This clone was counted a few times. The V gene is TRBV2, the J gene TRBJ2-4; D is undetermined. V was clipped by 5 bases and J by 16 bases, with 18 bases between them. The CDR3 length is 12 residues. Germline CDR1 reads SNHLY; CDR2 reads FYNNEI. The CDR3 DNA reads as TGTGCCAGCAGTATTGTCACCCCGGAATTCTACTTC. As protein: CASSIVTPEFYF.

The chain recombines TRBV2 with TRBJ2-1; 10 nucleotides match TRBD2. The V and J ends lost 6 bases and 0 bases, in that order; junction bases with no gene match: 14. The germline gives CDR1 SNHLY, CDR2 FYNNEI. CDR3 length equals 19 residues. This CDR3 reads CASSVSGRPRGSSYNEQFF. The DNA of the CDR3 is TGTGCCAGCAGCGTTAGCGGGAGGCCCCGGGGGAGCTCCTACAATGAGCAGTTCTTC.

This clone occurred a few times. This specimen includes other DNA sequences encoding the same CDR3. The gene calls are TRBV11-2 and TRBJ2-2, with D tentatively TRBD1 (6 bases). The CDR3 is made up of 13 amino acids. Germline-derived CDR1 and CDR2 are SGHAT and FQNNGV. The germline V and J ends were trimmed by 1 base and 6 bases, with 6 bases remaining between them. CDR3 in amino acids: CASSLGGPGELFF. The CDR3 nucleotides read TGTGCCAGCAGCTTAGGGGGGCCCGGGGAGCTGTTTTTT.

This clone was seen more than once but under ten times. The chain recombines TRBV18 with TRBJ2-1, with TRBD1 as a possible D gene (5 bases). This CDR3 is 15 amino acids long. Per germline, CDR1 KGHSH and CDR2 LQKENI. The V end lost 2 bases, the J end lost 8 bases, and 16 bases lay between the germline ends. The CDR3 sequence is CASSPRNLGPDEQFF. DNA for the CDR3: TGTGCCAGCTCACCAAGGAATCTGGGGCCGGATGAGCAGTTCTTC.

This clone has a handful of counts. The chain combines TRBV7-9 with TRBJ2-1, with no clear D. This CDR3 has 16 amino acids. Trimming left V 1 base short and J 1 base short, with 11 bases between. CDR1 and CDR2 (germline): SEHNR, FQNEAQ (reference sequence). The CDR3 spells CASSLVVGRSYNEQFF. The DNA for the CDR3 is TGTGCCAGCAGCTTAGTGGTGGGCCGGTCCTACAATGAGCAGTTCTTC.

The rearrangement uses TRBV2 and TRBJ1-5; no definite D call. The CDR3 is made up of 13 amino acids. Trimming took off 4 bases at V and 2 bases at J, with 6 bases between the two ends. The germline V gene has CDR1 SNHLY and CDR2 FYNNEI. The CDR3 sequence: CASSASGNQPQHF. For the CDR3, the DNA is TGTGCCAGCAGTGCGTCAGGCAATCAGCCCCAGCATTTT. The full variable domain, its missing parts supplied by reference TRBV2 and TRBJ1-5, is EPEVTQTPSHQVTQMGQEVILRCVPISNHLYFYWYRQILGQKVEFLVSFYNNEISEKSEIFDDQFSVERPDGSNFTLKIRSTKLEDSAMYFCASSASGNQPQHFGDGTRLSIL.

Remarks on this clone: At the DNA level, this CDR3 is encoded by other sequences in the same sample as well. The V gene is TRBV7-2, the J gene TRBJ2-3, with D unclear. The CDR3 covers 13 residues. Deletions cut 2 bases from V and 4 bases from J, with 7 bases between. CDR1 SGHTA and CDR2 FQGNSA come from the germline V gene. CDR3 residues: CASSLTGADTQYF. The CDR3 DNA sequence: TGTGCCAGCAGCTTAACGGGTGCAGATACGCAGTATTTT.

In this sample, this clone turned up a few times. J is TRBJ2-7 and V is TRBV19; 8 bases line up with TRBD1. Germline V gives CDR1 LNHDA, CDR2 SQIVND (reference sequence). V shed 6 bases, J shed 3 bases, and the junction held 7 bases outside the gene matches. The CDR3 loop spans 14 amino acids. CDR3 amino acids: CASSQTGTGYEQYF. The CDR3, as DNA: TGTGCCAGTAGCCAGACCGGGACAGGCTACGAGCAGTACTTC.

The chain couples TRBV4-3 to TRBJ2-5; 12 bases are shared with TRBD2. Germline V gene lookup returns CDR1 LGHNA and CDR2 YSLEER. This CDR3 has 15 amino acids. Trimming removed 3 bases from V and 4 bases from J; junction bases left unmatched: 3. CDR3 nucleotides: TGCGCCAGCAGCCAGGCTAGCGGGAGGGCAGAGACCCAGTACTTC. It specifies CASSQASGRAETQYF.

This clone was detected a few times. The J gene is TRBJ2-2, the V gene TRBV18, with a tentative D call TRBD2 (5 bases). The V gene lost 5 bases and the J gene lost 1 base, with 17 bases spanning the gap. The CDR3 length is 17 residues. Germline CDR1 and CDR2: KGHSH and LQKENI. In nucleotides, the CDR3 is TGTGCCAGCTCAGCGCAACAAGCGGCCAGGAACACCGGGGAGCTGTTTTTT. Amino acids: CASSAQQAARNTGELFF.

In this sample, this clone turned up a few times. V and J are TRBV7-9 and TRBJ2-3; 11 bases map to TRBD2. Trimming took 5 bases from V and 3 from J; bases not matched to a gene: 7. CDR3 size: 16 residues. Germline V gives CDR1 SEHNR, CDR2 FQNEAQ (reference sequence). The CDR3, as DNA: TGTGCCAGCAGCCAGGGTTCTAGCGGGAGGACAGATACGCAGTATTTT. This translates into CASSQGSSGRTDTQYF.

The V call is TRBV7-9, the J call TRBJ2-1, with D perhaps TRBD1 (6 bases). V lost 5 bases and J 0 bases, leaving 14 bases between the germline ends. The V gene's germline CDR1 is SEHNR and CDR2 FQNEAQ (reference sequence). The CDR3 runs 16 residues. The CDR3 loop is CASSPGAPSSYNEQFF. CDR3 nucleotides: TGTGCCAGCAGCCCAGGGGCGCCAAGCTCCTACAATGAGCAGTTCTTC.

This clone appeared a few times. The chain combines TRBV6-6 with TRBJ1-5; D is ambiguous. The CDR3 sequence is 15 residues long. Germline lookup yields CDR1 MNHNY and CDR2 SVGAGI (reference sequence). V gave up 11 bases and J gave up 0 bases, with 17 bases separating them. As DNA, the CDR3 is TGTGCCGGTGGCCTGGGCCGGGATAGCAATCAGCCCCAGCATTTT. Amino acids: CAGGLGRDSNQPQHF.

This clone has only a few counts. This sequence joins TRBV7-9 and TRBJ2-1; D unclear. This CDR3 contains 18 residues. V shed 2 bases and J shed 0 bases, with 17 bases lying between them. The V gene's germline CDR1 is SEHNR and CDR2 FQNEAQ (reference sequence). The CDR3 nucleotides read TGTGCCAGCAGCTTAAGTCAGCGACATAGCAGCTCCTACAATGAGCAGTTCTTC. Protein sequence: CASSLSQRHSSSYNEQFF.

This sequence joins TRBV5-1 and TRBJ1-2; 9 bases line up with TRBD1. This CDR3 spans 15 amino acids. Germline assignment: CDR1 SGHRS and CDR2 YFSETQ. The junction had 4 bases not matched to a gene; V was cut back by 2 bases and J by 2 bases. DNA of the CDR3: TGCGCCAGCAGCTTCACAGGGGGCTCCAACTATGGCTACACCTTC. Its protein product is CASSFTGGSNYGYTF.

This clone was counted between two and nine times. J is TRBJ1-1 and V is TRBV29-1; 8 bases are shared with TRBD1. CDR1 is SQVTM and CDR2 is ANQGSEA in the germline V gene. This CDR3 is 13 amino acids long. The V and J ends lost 7 bases and 6 bases, in that order; junction bases with no gene match: 10. The CDR3: CSARGQGAPEAFF. Here the CDR3 DNA reads TGCAGCGCTCGGGGGCAGGGGGCCCCTGAAGCTTTCTTT.

The chain links TRBV18 to TRBJ2-2; D ambiguous. The CDR3 covers 16 residues. Between the trimmed V and J ends, which lost 0 bases and 1 base, there was a span of 9 bases. Germline V gene lookup returns CDR1 KGHSH and CDR2 LQKENI. In nucleotides, the CDR3 is TGTGCCAGCTCACCACCATTCGGGTGGAACACCGGGGAGCTGTTTTTT. Protein: CASSPPFGWNTGELFF. Drawing the rest from reference TRBV18 and TRBJ2-2, the complete variable domain is NAGVMQNPRHLVRRRGQEARLRCSPMKGHSHVYWYRQLPEEGLKFMVYLQKENIIDESGMPKERFSAEFPKEGPSILRIQQVVRGDSAAYFCASSPPFGWNTGELFFGEGSRLTVL.

The chain uses TRBV7-9 and TRBJ2-7, with no clear D. There are 13 residues in the CDR3. V was trimmed by 2 bases and J by 3 bases, leaving 8 bases between them. The germline V gene encodes CDR1 SEHNR and CDR2 FQNEAQ (reference sequence). The CDR3 reads CASSLFRDYEQYF. The CDR3 bases are TGTGCCAGCAGCTTATTTAGAGACTACGAGCAGTACTTC.